These 23 T cell receptor beta chains share one sample of origin, sequenced in a study of T cell responses to AZD1222 COVID-19 vaccine. Only in-frame clones appear in the TCRdb table, and some are missing; sequencing was by immunoSEQ multiplex PCR. Among approximately 84,000 clones, approximately 91% were seen once, and the ten largest hold 2.4%. Here the sequenced sample was peripheral blood, taken on day 0 of AZD1222 vaccination. Receptors were obtained from an adult in good health.

This clone was found once. The chain is built from TRBV10-3 and TRBJ2-1; tentative D call: TRBD2 (6 bases). The CDR3 runs to 14 residues. The ends were cut back, 3 bases at V and 7 bases at J, with 13 bases in the middle. CDR1 is ENHRY and CDR2 is SYGVKD in the germline V gene. The CDR3 region has the DNA TGTGCCATCAGTGACGCCGGGACTCGTAATGAGCAGTTCTTC. Protein: CAISDAGTRNEQFF.

This sequence joins TRBV30 and TRBJ2-1, with TRBD1 identical over 9 bases. CDR1 is GTSNPN and CDR2 is SVGIG in the germline V gene (reference sequence). Trimming removed 1 base from V and 15 bases from J; junction bases left unmatched: 7. This CDR3 region has 12 residues. The CDR3 sequence: CAWSERGTGMFF. CDR3 in DNA: TGTGCCTGGAGTGAACGCGGGACAGGGATGTTCTTC.

The chain carries TRBV6-5 and TRBJ1-2; no definite D call. CDR1 and CDR2 (germline): MNHEY, SVGAGI. V was cut by 2 bases and J by 5 bases, with 12 bases left in between. The CDR3 is 14 amino acids. The CDR3 loop is CASSYSPSLYGYTF. The CDR3 region has the DNA TGTGCCAGCAGTTACAGCCCATCCCTTTATGGCTACACCTTC.

The chain recombines TRBV11-3 with TRBJ2-3; TRBD2 might be the D (5 bases). This CDR3 is built from 14 residues. V lost 6 bases, J lost 2 bases, and 12 bases lay in between. Germline V CDR1 and CDR2: SGHNT, YENEEA. Here the CDR3 reads CASSPWGDTDTQYF. CDR3 sequence (DNA): TGTGCCAGCAGTCCTTGGGGAGACACAGATACGCAGTATTTT.

This chain joins TRBV7-9 and TRBJ1-1, with TRBD1 matching 7 bases. The germline V gene has CDR1 SEHNR and CDR2 FQNEAQ (reference sequence). V shed 5 bases, J shed 4 bases, and the junction held 10 bases outside the gene matches. The CDR3 loop spans 15 amino acids. The CDR3: CASSPYRGAVTEAFF. The CDR3 DNA sequence: TGTGCCAGCAGCCCCTACAGGGGCGCCGTCACTGAAGCTTTCTTT.

The rearrangement joins TRBV7-8 to TRBJ1-5, with TRBD1 identical over 8 bases. Germline-derived CDR1 and CDR2 are SGHVS and FQNEAQ. After removal of 5 bases from V and 2 bases from J, the junction contained 14 bases not matched to a gene. This CDR3 is built from 18 residues. The CDR3 nucleotides read TGTGCCAGCAGCCAAGACAGGGGACTGAAAGTTGGCAATCAGCCCCAGCATTTT. Its protein is CASSQDRGLKVGNQPQHF.

This clone was seen a few times. The chain carries TRBV4-2 and TRBJ2-7; possibly TRBD2 for D (6 bases). This CDR3 is built from 20 residues. The germline V and J ends were trimmed by 3 bases and 0 bases, with 27 bases remaining between them. Germline V lookup: CDR1 LGHNA, CDR2 YNFKEQ. CDR3 bases: TGTGCCAGCAGCCACTCACCCCGCGGGACGGAAGATAGGAGCTCCTACGAGCAGTACTTC. Translated, it gives CASSHSPRGTEDRSSYEQYF.

The J gene is TRBJ2-7, the V gene TRBV3-1 (or the pseudogene TRBV3-2); 7 bases are a match to TRBD2. The V and J ends lost 4 bases and 4 bases, in that order; junction bases with no gene match: 4. This CDR3 has 13 residues. CDR1 and CDR2 from the germline V gene are LGHDT and YNNKEL (reference sequence). In DNA, the CDR3 is TGTGCCAGCAGCCCCGGACTAGTTTACGAGCAGTACTTC. Translating gives CASSPGLVYEQYF.

The rearrangement links TRBV6-5 to TRBJ1-5; 7 bases agree with TRBD1. V gave up 5 bases and J gave up 9 bases; unmatched junction bases: 13. The CDR3 loop spans 15 amino acids. Germline values: CDR1 MNHEY, CDR2 SVGAGI. In DNA, the CDR3 is TGTGCCAGCAGTCACAGGGGACAGCGAGTTCGGCCCCAGCATTTT. This codes for CASSHRGQRVRPQHF.

This chain connects TRBV5-1 to TRBJ1-2, with D perhaps matching TRBD1 (5 bases). The CDR3 totals 13 residues. Germline CDR1 and CDR2: SGHRS and YFSETQ. V lost 6 bases, J lost 0 bases, and 9 bases lay in between. The CDR3 region is CASTGNTNYGYTF. In DNA form, the CDR3 reads TGCGCCAGCACAGGGAATACTAACTATGGCTACACCTTC.

The V call is TRBV3-1 (or the pseudogene TRBV3-2), the J call TRBJ2-3, with 8 bases aligning to TRBD2. V lost 4 bases and J lost 6; bases outside the gene matches: 15. Germline CDR1 and CDR2: LGHDT and YNNKEL (reference sequence). This CDR3 is built from 17 residues. The CDR3 sequence is CASSPNIGTGGRDTQYF. The CDR3 DNA reads TGTGCCAGCAGCCCGAATATCGGAACGGGGGGGCGTGATACGCAGTATTTT.

The rearrangement uses TRBV6-2 or TRBV6-3 and TRBJ2-2; 10 nucleotides align to TRBD2. Germline-derived CDR1 and CDR2 are MNHEY and SVGEGT. With 6 bases clipped from V and 9 bases from J, the junction kept 10 bases outside the gene matches. This CDR3 is 15 amino acids long. DNA of the CDR3: TGTGCCAGCAGCCCGGGAAGCGGGGGGGCAAGGGAGCTGTTTTTT. Its protein is CASSPGSGGARELFF.

The chain couples TRBV6-2 or TRBV6-3 to TRBJ2-4, with TRBD1 matching over 9 bases. Germline CDR1 and CDR2: MNHEY and SVGEGT. V gave up 5 bases and J gave up 6 bases; unmatched junction bases: 5. The CDR3 contains 14 residues. CDR3 bases: TGTGCCAGCAGTCGACAGGGGGAAGGAAACATTCAGTACTTC. It codes for CASSRQGEGNIQYF.

The J gene is TRBJ1-5, the V gene TRBV3-1 (or the pseudogene TRBV3-2), with D possibly TRBD1 on 6 matching bases. This CDR3 has 13 amino acids. Germline lookup yields CDR1 LGHDT and CDR2 YNNKEL (reference sequence). Trimming pared 3 bases from V and 7 bases from J, leaving 10 bases between. The CDR3 spells CASSHSGAQPQHF. For the CDR3, the DNA is TGTGCCAGCAGCCATTCGGGGGCCCAGCCCCAGCATTTT.

The CDR3 region has the DNA TGTGCCTGGGGGACGGGACAGGGCCTCTACGAGCAGTACTTC. Its protein product is CAWGTGQGLYEQYF. The chain is built from TRBV30 and TRBJ2-7, with 9 bases lining up with TRBD1. V shed 5 bases and J 3 bases; nucleotides not matched to a gene: 8. Germline CDR1 is GTSNPN and CDR2 is SVGIG (reference sequence). CDR3 length: 14 amino acids.

The chain links TRBV11-2 to TRBJ2-7; D is undetermined. Trimming left V 5 bases short and J 4 bases short, with 6 bases between. There are 11 residues in the CDR3. Germline CDR1 and CDR2: SGHAT and FQNNGV. The CDR3 coding sequence is TGTGCCAGCAGCCAAGTTTACGAGCAGTACTTC. Residues: CASSQVYEQYF.

CDR3 in DNA: TGTGCCAGCTCACCCGCGGGGAAAAACAATGAGCAGTTCTTC. Protein: CASSPAGKNNEQFF. The rearrangement uses TRBV18 and TRBJ2-1; possible D gene TRBD2, 6 bases. The CDR3 is made up of 14 amino acids. Germline loops: CDR1 KGHSH, CDR2 LQKENI. Trimming took off 3 bases at V and 5 bases at J, with 11 bases between the two ends.

The chain joins TRBV5-4 to TRBJ2-3, with 11 bases identical to TRBD2. CDR1 is SGHNT, CDR2 YYREEE, per germline (reference sequence). Trimming cost V 0 bases and J 15 bases; bases outside gene matches: 3. This CDR3 is 12 amino acids long. The CDR3 DNA reads TGTGCCAGCAGCTTGGATCTAGCGGGAGGTTATTTT. Residues: CASSLDLAGGYF.

The V call is TRBV11-2, the J call TRBJ1-2; a weak D match, TRBD1 (5 bases). Between the trimmed V and J ends, which lost 5 bases and 2 bases, there was a span of 21 bases. The CDR3 consists of 17 residues. CDR1 is SGHAT, CDR2 FQNNGV, per germline. CDR3 in amino acids: CASSHWDGPRENYGYTF. In nucleotides, the CDR3 is TGTGCCAGCAGCCATTGGGACGGGCCACGGGAGAACTATGGCTACACCTTC.

This chain connects TRBV5-5 to TRBJ2-7; 13 nucleotides agree with TRBD2. Unmatched junction bases numbered 1, after V lost 3 bases and J lost 1 base. CDR3 size: 15 residues. Looked up from germline, CDR1 is SGHKS and CDR2 is YYEKEE (reference sequence). The CDR3 region is CASSWGLAGSYEQYF. CDR3 DNA sequence: TGTGCCAGCAGCTGGGGACTAGCGGGGTCCTACGAGCAGTACTTC.

J is TRBJ2-7 and V is TRBV6-5; 8 nucleotides match TRBD2. This CDR3 comprises 15 residues. V gave up 7 bases and J gave up 1 base; unmatched junction bases: 9. The germline V gene encodes CDR1 MNHEY and CDR2 SVGAGI. CDR3 nucleotide sequence: TGTGCCAGCACCCTGAACAGACTAGCGTCCTACGAGCAGTACTTC. Protein sequence: CASTLNRLASYEQYF.

V gene TRBV6-5 combines with J gene TRBJ1-3; D unclear. CDR1 is MNHEY, CDR2 SVGAGI, per germline. V was trimmed by 0 bases and J by 0 bases, leaving 9 bases between them. The CDR3 length is 16 residues. CDR3: CASSYSPEFSGNTIYF. Written as DNA, the CDR3 is TGTGCCAGCAGTTACTCGCCTGAGTTCTCTGGAAACACCATATATTTT.

The CDR3 protein is CASSYIRGNTEAFF. CDR3 DNA sequence: TGTGCCAGCAGTTACATACGGGGAAACACTGAAGCTTTCTTT. This chain joins TRBV6-5 and TRBJ1-1; the D is unclear. The CDR3 runs 14 residues. Per germline, CDR1 MNHEY and CDR2 SVGAGI. The V end lost 2 bases, the J end lost 2 bases, and 9 bases lay between the germline ends.